This T cell receptor beta chain was captured by sequencing in a study of blood T cell repertoires in COVID-19. Overall study: Whether acute or convalescent, the COVID-19 samples came from the United States, Italy and Spain. Nucleic acid was either cDNA or gDNA, and it came from T cells, B-cell-depleted T cells, or PBMCs.

Per the original data handling: Estimates of nucleated cell counts were drawn from the amplification of reference gene primers. Generated by immunoSEQ multiplex PCR, the TCRdb table keeps only in-frame clones and is missing some. D and trimming come from the DNA, and the V and J calls and clone size come from that table. The sample has around 100,000 clones; around 88% are singletons. Source material: peripheral blood. The receptor was derived from an elderly man with acute or convalescent COVID-19.

In DNA, the CDR3 is TGTGCCAGCAGCTCCCCGGGACAGGGAGGGTACGAGCAGTACTTC. Protein: CASSSPGQGGYEQYF. V gene TRBV28 combines with J gene TRBJ2-7; 9 bases line up with TRBD1. The CDR3 sequence is 15 residues long. The ends lost 6 bases at V and 4 bases at J; junction bases unmatched: 10. Germline-derived CDR1 and CDR2 are MDHEN and SYDVKM. The full variable domain, its missing parts supplied by reference TRBV28 and TRBJ2-7, is DVKVTQSSRYLVKRTGEKVFLECVQDMDHENMFWYRQDPGLGLRLIYFSYDVKMKEKGDIPEGYSVSREKKERFSLILESASTNQTSMYLCASSSPGQGGYEQYFGPGTRLTVT.